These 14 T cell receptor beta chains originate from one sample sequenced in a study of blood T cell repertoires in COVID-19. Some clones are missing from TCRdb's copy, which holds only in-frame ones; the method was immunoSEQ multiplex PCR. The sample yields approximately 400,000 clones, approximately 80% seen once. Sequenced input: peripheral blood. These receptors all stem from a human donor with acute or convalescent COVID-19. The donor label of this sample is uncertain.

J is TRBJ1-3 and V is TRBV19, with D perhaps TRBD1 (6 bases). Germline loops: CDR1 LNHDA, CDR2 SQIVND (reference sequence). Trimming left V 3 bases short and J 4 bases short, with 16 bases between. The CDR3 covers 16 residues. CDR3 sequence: CASSIAARGAGNTIYF. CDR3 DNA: TGTGCCAGTAGTATCGCGGCCAGGGGCGCGGGAAACACCATATATTTT.

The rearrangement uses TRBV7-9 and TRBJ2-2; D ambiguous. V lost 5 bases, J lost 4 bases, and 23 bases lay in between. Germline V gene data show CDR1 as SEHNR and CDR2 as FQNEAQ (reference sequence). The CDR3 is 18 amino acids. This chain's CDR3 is CASSRPGFSELGTGELFF. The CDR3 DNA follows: TGTGCCAGCAGCCGGCCGGGTTTCAGCGAATTGGGCACCGGGGAGCTGTTTTTT.

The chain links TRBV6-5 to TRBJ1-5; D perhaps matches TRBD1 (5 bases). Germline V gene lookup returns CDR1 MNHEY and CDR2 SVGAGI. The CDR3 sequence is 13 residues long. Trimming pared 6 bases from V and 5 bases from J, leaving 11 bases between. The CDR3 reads CASRDDRYQPQHF. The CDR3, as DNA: TGTGCCAGCAGAGACGACAGATATCAGCCCCAGCATTTT.

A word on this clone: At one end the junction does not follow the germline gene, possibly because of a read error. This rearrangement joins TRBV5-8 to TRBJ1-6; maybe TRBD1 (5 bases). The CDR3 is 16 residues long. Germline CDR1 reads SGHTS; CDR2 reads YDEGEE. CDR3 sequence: CASSPGTWQGNAPLHF. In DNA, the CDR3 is TGTGCCAGCAGTCCTGGCACATGGCAGGGTAATGCACCCCTCCACTTT.

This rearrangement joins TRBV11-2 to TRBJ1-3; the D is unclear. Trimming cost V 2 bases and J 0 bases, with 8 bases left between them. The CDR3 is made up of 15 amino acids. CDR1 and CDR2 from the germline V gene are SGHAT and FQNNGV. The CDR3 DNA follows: TGTGCCAGCAGCTTAAGCGACGGCTCTGGAAACACCATATATTTT. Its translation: CASSLSDGSGNTIYF. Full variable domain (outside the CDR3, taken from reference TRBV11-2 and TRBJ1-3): EAGVAQSPRYKIIEKRQSVAFWCNPISGHATLYWYQQILGQGPKLLIQFQNNGVVDDSQLPKDRFSAERLKGVDSTLKIQPAKLEDSAVYLCASSLSDGSGNTIYFGEGSWLTVV.

CDR3: CASSPGFGYTF. DNA of the CDR3: TGTGCCAGCAGTCCCGGTTTTGGCTACACCTTC. The rearrangement joins TRBV12-3 or TRBV12-4 to TRBJ1-2; D not certain. Trimming cost V 5 bases and J 7 bases, with 8 bases left between them. The CDR3 spans 11 residues.

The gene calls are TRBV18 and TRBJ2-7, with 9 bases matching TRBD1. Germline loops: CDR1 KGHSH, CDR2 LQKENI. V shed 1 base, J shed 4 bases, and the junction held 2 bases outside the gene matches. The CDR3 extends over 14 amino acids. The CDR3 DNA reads TGTGCCAGCTCACCACAGGGACAGGGTTACGAGCAGTACTTC. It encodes CASSPQGQGYEQYF.

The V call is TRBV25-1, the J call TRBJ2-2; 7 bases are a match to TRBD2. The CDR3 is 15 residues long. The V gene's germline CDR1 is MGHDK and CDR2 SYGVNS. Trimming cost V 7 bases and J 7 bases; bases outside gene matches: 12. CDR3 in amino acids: CASKSSWEGSGELFF. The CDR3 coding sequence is TGTGCCAGCAAGTCCTCCTGGGAGGGTAGCGGGGAGCTGTTTTTT.

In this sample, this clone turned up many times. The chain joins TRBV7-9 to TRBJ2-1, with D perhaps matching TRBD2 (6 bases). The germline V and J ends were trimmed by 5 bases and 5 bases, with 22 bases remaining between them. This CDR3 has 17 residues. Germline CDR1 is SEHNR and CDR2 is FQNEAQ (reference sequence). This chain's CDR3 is CASSLRWGGGDNNEQFF. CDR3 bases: TGTGCCAGCAGCCTCCGCTGGGGCGGAGGGGATAACAATGAGCAGTTCTTC. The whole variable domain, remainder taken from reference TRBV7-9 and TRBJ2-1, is DTGVSQNPRHKITKRGQNVTFRCDPISEHNRLYWYRQTLGQGPEFLTYFQNEAQLEKSRLLSDRFSAERPKGSFSTLEIQRTEQGDSAMYLCASSLRWGGGDNNEQFFGPGTRLTVL.

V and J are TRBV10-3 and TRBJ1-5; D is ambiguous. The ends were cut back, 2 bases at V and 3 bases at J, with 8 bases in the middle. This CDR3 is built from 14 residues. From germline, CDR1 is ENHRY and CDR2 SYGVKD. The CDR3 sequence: CAISEALLNQPQHF. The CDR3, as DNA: TGTGCCATCAGTGAGGCGTTACTCAATCAGCCCCAGCATTTT.

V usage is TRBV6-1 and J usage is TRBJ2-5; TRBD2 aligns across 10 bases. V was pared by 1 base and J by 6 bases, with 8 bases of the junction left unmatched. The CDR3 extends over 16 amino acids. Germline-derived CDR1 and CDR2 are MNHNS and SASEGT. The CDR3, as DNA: TGTGCCAGCAGTGAAGTAAGGTCTAGCGGGAGCCAGACCCAGTACTTC. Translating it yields CASSEVRSSGSQTQYF.

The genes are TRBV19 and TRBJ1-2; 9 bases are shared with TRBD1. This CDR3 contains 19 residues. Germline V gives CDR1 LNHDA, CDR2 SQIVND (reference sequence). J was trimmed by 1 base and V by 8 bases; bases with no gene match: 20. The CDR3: CASPTRTGEGLGVNYGYTF. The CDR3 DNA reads TGTGCCAGTCCTACCCGGACAGGGGAAGGTTTAGGCGTTAACTATGGCTACACCTTC.

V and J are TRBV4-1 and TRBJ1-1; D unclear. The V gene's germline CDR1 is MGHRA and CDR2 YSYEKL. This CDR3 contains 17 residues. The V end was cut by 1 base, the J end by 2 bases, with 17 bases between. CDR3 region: CASSQGAYLTINTEAFF. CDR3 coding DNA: TGCGCCAGCAGCCAAGGGGCCTATTTGACGATAAACACTGAAGCTTTCTTT.

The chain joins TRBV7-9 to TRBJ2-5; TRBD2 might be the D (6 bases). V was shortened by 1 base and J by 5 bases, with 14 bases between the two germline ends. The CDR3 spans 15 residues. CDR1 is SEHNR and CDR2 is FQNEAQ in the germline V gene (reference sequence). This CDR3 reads CASSLGSTRYETQYF. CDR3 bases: TGTGCCAGCAGCTTAGGGTCGACTAGATACGAGACCCAGTACTTC.